This T cell receptor (beta chain) stems from a study of shared clonotypes between healthy human individuals. On the study more broadly: Samples came from a couple of female and a few male donors aged 18 to 49. Study outcomes and limitations: Larger richness was generally estimated for naive than memory subsets. A limitation of the genetic and exposure-history diversity represented arose from few donors.

Remarks on this clone: Its antigen is unidentified.

The CDR3 totals 16 residues. The V and J ends lost 5 bases and 4 bases, in that order; junction bases with no gene match: 12. CDR1 and CDR2 (germline): SGHDT, YYEEEE. Libraries were prepared by immunoSEQ multiplex PCR; TCRdb keeps only in-frame clonotypes and omits some of them. This sample has some 2.1 million clones, with approximately 95% found just once. Each sample came from a Caucasian adult donor living in Nashville, Tennessee. V and J are TRBV5-6 and TRBJ1-3, with TRBD1 matching over 7 bases. Input material: naive CD4+ T cells sorted from blood. Noted subset: CD45RA+ positively selected. The sequence derives from a man younger than 30 in good health. The CDR3, as DNA: TGTGCCAGCAGTTCGGTCGGAGGGGGCTTCGGAAACACCATATATTTT. This codes for CASSSVGGGFGNTIYF. Looking up the rest from reference TRBV5-6 and TRBJ1-3 gives the full variable domain: DAGVTQSPTHLIKTRGQQVTLRCSPKSGHDTVSWYQQALGQGPQFIFQYYEEEERQRGNFPDRFSGHQFPNYSSELNVNALLLGDSALYLCASSSVGGGFGNTIYFGEGSWLTVV.